The entry below gives a single T cell receptor beta chain sequence along with its context. CDR3 length: 16 residues. Trimming took off 0 bases at V and 2 bases at J, with 11 bases between the two ends. CDR1 and CDR2 from the germline V gene are KGHSH and LQKENI. Authors' processing steps: Reference gene primer amplification gave estimated nucleated cell counts. Profiling relied on immunoSEQ multiplex PCR, and the TCRdb table lists in-frame clones only, not all of them. Clone size and the V and J calls come from that table; the DNA yielded D and trimming. This sample has 200,000 to 250,000 clones, with 82% found just once. This entry belongs to a study of blood T cell repertoires in COVID-19. On the study more broadly: Samples taken during acute and convalescent COVID-19 were collected in the United States, Italy and Spain. Nucleic acid was either cDNA or gDNA, and it came from T cells, B-cell-depleted T cells, or PBMCs.

This receptor was identified in an elderly woman with acute or convalescent COVID-19. The sample was peripheral blood. The chain uses TRBV18 and TRBJ1-3; possibly TRBD1 for D (5 bases). In nucleotides, the CDR3 is TGTGCCAGCTCACCACCGAGCCAGGGTACTGGAAACACCATATATTTT. It specifies CASSPPSQGTGNTIYF.